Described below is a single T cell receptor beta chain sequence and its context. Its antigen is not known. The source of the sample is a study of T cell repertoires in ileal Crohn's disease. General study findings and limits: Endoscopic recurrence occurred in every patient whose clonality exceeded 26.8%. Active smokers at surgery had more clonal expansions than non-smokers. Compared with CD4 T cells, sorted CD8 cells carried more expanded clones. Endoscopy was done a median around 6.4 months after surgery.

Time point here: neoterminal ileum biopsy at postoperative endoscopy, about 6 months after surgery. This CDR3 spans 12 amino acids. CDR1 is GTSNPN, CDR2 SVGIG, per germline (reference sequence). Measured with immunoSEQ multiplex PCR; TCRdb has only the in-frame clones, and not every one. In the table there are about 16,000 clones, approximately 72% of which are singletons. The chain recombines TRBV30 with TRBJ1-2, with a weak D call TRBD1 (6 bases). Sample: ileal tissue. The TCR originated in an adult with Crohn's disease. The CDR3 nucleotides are TGTGCAGAAAACAGGGAGAACTATGGCTACACCTTC. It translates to CAENRENYGYTF.